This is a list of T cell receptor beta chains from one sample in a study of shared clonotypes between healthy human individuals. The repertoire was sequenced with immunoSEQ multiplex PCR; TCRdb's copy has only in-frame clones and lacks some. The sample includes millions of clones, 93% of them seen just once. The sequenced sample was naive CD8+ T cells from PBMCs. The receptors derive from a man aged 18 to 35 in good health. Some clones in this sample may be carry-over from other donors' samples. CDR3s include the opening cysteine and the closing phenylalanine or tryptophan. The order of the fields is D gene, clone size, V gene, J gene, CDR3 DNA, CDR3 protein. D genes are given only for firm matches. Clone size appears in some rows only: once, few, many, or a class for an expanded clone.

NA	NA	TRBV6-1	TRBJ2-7	TGTGCCAGCAGCCCGACAGTCGCCAGATCCTACGAGCAGTACTTC	CASSPTVARSYEQYF
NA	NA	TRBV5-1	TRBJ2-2	TGCGCCAGCAGCTTGGGGGGGCGCAGATTAGCCGCCGGGGAGCTGTTTTTT	CASSLGGRRLAAGELFF
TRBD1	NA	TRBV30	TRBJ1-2	TGTGCCCTAGTGGAGGGGGCGCGAGGCTACACCTTC	CALVEGARGYTF
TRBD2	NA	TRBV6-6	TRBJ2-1	TGTGCCAGCAGTTACGGCGGGAGGCCTTACAATGAGCAGTTCTTC	CASSYGGRPYNEQFF
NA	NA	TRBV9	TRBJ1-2	TGTGCCAGCAGCGTAGAGGGGGGACGCTTCTATGGCTACACCTTC	CASSVEGGRFYGYTF
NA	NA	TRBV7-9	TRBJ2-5	TGTGCCAGCAGCTCTGGGGGAAGTGAGACCCAGTACTTC	CASSSGGSETQYF
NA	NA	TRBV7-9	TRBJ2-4	TGTGCCAGCAGCTTAGGTCCTACCGCCAAAAACATTCAGTACTTC	CASSLGPTAKNIQYF
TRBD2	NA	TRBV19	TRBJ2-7	TGTGCCAGTAGTTCTAGCGGATCGAGCTCCTACGAGCAGTACTTC	CASSSSGSSSYEQYF
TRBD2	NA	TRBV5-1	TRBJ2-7	TGCGCCAGCAGCTTGGCCCTAGCGGGAGGGCCCCCCTACGAGCAGTACTTC	CASSLALAGGPPYEQYF
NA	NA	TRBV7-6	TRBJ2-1	TGTGCCAGCAGCGCCTTACAGGGTTACAATGAGCAGTTCTTC	CASSALQGYNEQFF
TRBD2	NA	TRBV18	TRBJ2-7	TGTGCCAGCTCTCCCGGGACTAGCGGGGTGTACGAGCAGTACTTC	CASSPGTSGVYEQYF
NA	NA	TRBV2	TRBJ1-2	TGTGCCAGCAGTGTCCGGTCCTATGGCTACACCTTC	CASSVRSYGYTF
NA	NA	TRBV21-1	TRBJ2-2	TGTGCCAGCAGCCGGGGGACTAGTGGGGACACCGGGGAGCTGTTTTTT	CASSRGTSGDTGELFF
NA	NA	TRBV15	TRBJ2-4	TGTGCCACCAGCTTGGGAACCGGGACGGCCTTAGCCAAAAACATTCAGTACTTC	CATSLGTGTALAKNIQYF
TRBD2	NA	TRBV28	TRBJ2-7	TGTGCCAGCATTACCGGGACTAGCGGGAGGGGAACCTACGAGCAGTACTTC	CASITGTSGRGTYEQYF
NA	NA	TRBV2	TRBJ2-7	TGTGCCAGCAGTTCAATAAACGAGCAGTACTTC	CASSSINEQYF
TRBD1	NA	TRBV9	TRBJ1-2	TGTGCCAGCAGCGAGGGGGGACAGGTCGCGCCTAACTATGGCTACACCTTC	CASSEGGQVAPNYGYTF
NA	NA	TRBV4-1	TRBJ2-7	TGCGCCAGCAGCCTCGGCCCCCGGACAGCTCTGTACTTC	CASSLGPRTALYF
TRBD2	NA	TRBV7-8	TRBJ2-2	TGTGCCAGCAGCTTATCTGCTAGCGGGTGGGCCACCGGGGAGCTGTTTTTT	CASSLSASGWATGELFF
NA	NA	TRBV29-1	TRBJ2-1	TGCAGCGACTACACCTACAATGAGCAGTTCTTC	CSDYTYNEQFF
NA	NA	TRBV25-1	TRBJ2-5	TGTGCCAGCAGTGGAACGGACCAAGAGACCCAGTACTTC	CASSGTDQETQYF
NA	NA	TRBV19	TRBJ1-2	TGTGCCAGTAGTTTCGGACAGAACTATGGCTACACCTTC	CASSFGQNYGYTF
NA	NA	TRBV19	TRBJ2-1	TGTGCCAGTAGTGGCAGAATCAACTACAATGAGCAGTTCTTC	CASSGRINYNEQFF
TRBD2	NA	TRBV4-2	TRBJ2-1	TGTGCCAGCAGCCAACCGGGACTAGCGGGGATGGTCTCCTACAATGAGCAGTTCTTC	CASSQPGLAGMVSYNEQFF
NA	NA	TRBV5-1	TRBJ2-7	TGCGCCAGCAGCAGCACCCGGGACACCGACTACGAGCAGTACTTC	CASSSTRDTDYEQYF
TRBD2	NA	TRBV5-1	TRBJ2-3	TGCGCCAGCAGCTTCCCAGCGGGAGTGAAGGATACGCAGTATTTT	CASSFPAGVKDTQYF
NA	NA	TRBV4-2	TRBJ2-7	TGTGCCAGCAGCCAAGAGTTCCGGTTCTACGAGCAGTACTTC	CASSQEFRFYEQYF
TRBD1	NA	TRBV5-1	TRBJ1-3	TGCGCCAGCAGCTTGGTCGGACAGGGTTCTGGAAACACCATATATTTT	CASSLVGQGSGNTIYF
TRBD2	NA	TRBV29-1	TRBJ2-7	TGCAGCGTTCCTATTAGCGGGACGTACGAGCAGTACTTC	CSVPISGTYEQYF
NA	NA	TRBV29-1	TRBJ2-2	TGCAGCGTTGCAGGGTACACCGGGGAGCTGTTTTTT	CSVAGYTGELFF
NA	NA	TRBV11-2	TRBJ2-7	TGTGCCAGCAGCCTGGACGGCATGGAGCAGTACTTC	CASSLDGMEQYF
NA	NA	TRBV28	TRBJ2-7	TGTGCCAGCAGTTTACCGGCAGGAGGGGAGCAGTACTTC	CASSLPAGGEQYF
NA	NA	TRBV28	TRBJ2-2	TGTGCCAGCAGCCAGGACGGACTGAACACCGGGGAGCTGTTTTTT	CASSQDGLNTGELFF
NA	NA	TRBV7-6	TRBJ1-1	TGTGCCAGCAGCTTAGGGCGGGGGTTCACTGAAGCTTTCTTT	CASSLGRGFTEAFF
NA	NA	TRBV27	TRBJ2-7	TGTGCCAGCAGTCCTTCAGTAAAGTCCTACGAGCAGTACTTC	CASSPSVKSYEQYF
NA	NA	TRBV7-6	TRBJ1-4	TGTGCCAGCAGCTTAGAGGGGCGGACTGAAAAACTGTTTTTT	CASSLEGRTEKLFF
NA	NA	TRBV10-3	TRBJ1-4	TGTGCCATCAGTGAGCGAGGGGGAGTGAATGAAAAACTGTTTTTT	CAISERGGVNEKLFF
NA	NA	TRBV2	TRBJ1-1	TGTGCCAGCAGTGAAATTTATGTAGGGAGGAACACTGAAGCTTTCTTT	CASSEIYVGRNTEAFF
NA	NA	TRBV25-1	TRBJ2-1	TGTGCCAGCAGTGTTCGGGATGGCAATGAGCAGTTCTTC	CASSVRDGNEQFF
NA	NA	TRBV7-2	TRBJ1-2	TGTGCCAGCAGCCCGCGAACAGAAATAATAAGCAGTGGCTACACCTTC	CASSPRTEIISSGYTF
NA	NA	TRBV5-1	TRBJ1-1	TGCGCCAGCAGCTTGTTGCAGGAGGGGAACACTGAAGCTTTCTTT	CASSLLQEGNTEAFF
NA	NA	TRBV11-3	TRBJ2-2	TGTGCCAGCAGAGCCCGTGGCGGGGAGCTGTTTTTT	CASRARGGELFF
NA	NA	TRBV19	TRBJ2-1	TGTGCCAGTAGTATCGGCCCAGGCGATGAGCAGTTCTTC	CASSIGPGDEQFF
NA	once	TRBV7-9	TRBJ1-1	TGTGCCAGGGCGGCCCTGAACACTGAAGCTTTCTTT	CARAALNTEAFF
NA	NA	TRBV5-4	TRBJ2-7	TGTGCCAGCAGCCCAGGGGGGGGAGCGGATTACGAGCAGTACTTC	CASSPGGGADYEQYF
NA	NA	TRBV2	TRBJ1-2	TGTGCCCTCCGGCACAACTATGGCTACACCTTC	CALRHNYGYTF
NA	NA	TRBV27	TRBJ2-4	TGTGCCAGCAGTTTATCTATAGGGGCAGGGGATGCCAAAAACATTCAGTACTTC	CASSLSIGAGDAKNIQYF
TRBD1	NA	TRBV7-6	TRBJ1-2	TGTGCCAGCAGCCCCGAGCCAGGGGGCGCGTGGCTCGGTGGCTACACCTTC	CASSPEPGGAWLGGYTF
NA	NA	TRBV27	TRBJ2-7	TGTGCCAGCAGTTTGAGGGGATCCCCCTACGAGCAGTACTTC	CASSLRGSPYEQYF
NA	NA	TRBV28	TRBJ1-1	TGTGCCAGCAGTCAACCGGTCACTGAAGCTTTCTTT	CASSQPVTEAFF
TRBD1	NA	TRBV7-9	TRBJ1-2	TGTGCCAGCAGCTTAGGCGCAGGGGGCTTCTATGGCTACACCTTC	CASSLGAGGFYGYTF
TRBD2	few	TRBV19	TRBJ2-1	TGTGCCAGTAGTATCGGGAGCGGGAGTGGTGAGCAGTTCTTC	CASSIGSGSGEQFF
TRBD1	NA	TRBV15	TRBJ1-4	TGTGCCACCAGCAGACTCCGGGACAGGGGGGACGAAAAACTGTTTTTT	CATSRLRDRGDEKLFF
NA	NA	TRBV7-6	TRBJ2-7	TGTGCCAGCAGCCCGGGACTGGCCGTATCGGAGCAGTACTTC	CASSPGLAVSEQYF